The 14 T cell receptor beta chains below come from one sample, sequenced in a study of blood T cells in healthy people across ages. The use of a sample-barcoded 5' primer and a J-beta primer mix characterized a second PCR of about 6 to 12 cycles. TCRdb ran MiXCR on the 5' RACE reads and lists one entry per CDR3 protein. Among 450,000 to 650,000 distinct CDR3 sequences, less than 25% were seen once, and the ten largest hold approximately 10%. The same data also contributed to another study, on T cells of mothers and their children.

Sequencing input: blood. The receptors were gathered from a boy between 10 and 17 years old in good health.

There are a few counts of this clonotype. The chain joins TRBV4-1 to TRBJ2-5, with 7 positions matching TRBD1. CDR1 and CDR2 (germline): MGHRA, YSYEKL. V lost 4 bases, J lost 3 bases, and 5 bases stayed unmatched. This CDR3 spans 14 amino acids. The CDR3 reads CASSPTGVEETQYF. The CDR3 nucleotides are TGCGCCAGCAGCCCAACAGGGGTTGAAGAGACCCAGTACTTC.

The V call is TRBV9, the J call TRBJ2-1; 8 bases agree with TRBD1. The CDR3 totals 20 residues. Germline V CDR1 and CDR2: SGDLS, YYNGEE. With V trimmed by 0 bases and J by 0 bases, 14 bases remained unmatched. The CDR3 nucleotides read TGTGCCAGCAGCGTAGCTATGGGGCAGGGGGCGGGTGGCTCCTACAATGAGCAGTTCTTC. Its protein is CASSVAMGQGAGGSYNEQFF.

The CDR3 nucleotides are TGTGCCAGCAGTAATGGGCAGGGACGTCATAATGAAAAACTGTTTTTT. Translation gives CASSNGQGRHNEKLFF. The V gene is TRBV2, the J gene TRBJ1-4; TRBD1 might be the D (5 bases). Germline V gene sequence: CDR1 SNHLY, CDR2 FYNNEI. Trimming took 5 bases from V and 4 from J, leaving 17 bases between them. The CDR3 consists of 16 residues.

The chain links TRBV6-1 to TRBJ1-1, with TRBD1 matching 7 bases. The V gene end was trimmed by 4 bases and the J gene end by 5 bases; junction bases not matched to a gene: 7. CDR3 length: 14 amino acids. CDR1 is MNHNS and CDR2 is SASEGT in the germline V gene. This CDR3 is CASSGSRGATEAFF. CDR3 in DNA: TGTGCCAGCAGTGGGTCCAGGGGGGCAACTGAAGCTTTCTTT.

This clonotype was observed a few times. The rearrangement joins TRBV9 to TRBJ1-4; TRBD1 agrees at 12 bases. With 3 bases clipped from V and 6 bases from J, the junction kept 3 bases outside the gene matches. Germline assignment: CDR1 SGDLS and CDR2 YYNGEE. The CDR3 covers 15 residues. The CDR3 DNA reads TGTGCCAGCAGCGCGGGACAGGGGGCGTATGAAAAACTGTTTTTT. It codes for CASSAGQGAYEKLFF.

In regard to this clonotype: One end of the junction fails to match germline, which may point to a read error. The rearrangement joins TRBV7-9 to TRBJ2-5; D is unclear. Germline assignment: CDR1 SEHNR and CDR2 FQNEAQ (reference sequence). The CDR3 has 13 amino acids. In DNA, the CDR3 is TGTGCCAGCGGCTTAGCAGTGGGGGAGACCCAGTACTTC. It codes for CASGLAVGETQYF.

Notes on this clonotype: A read error may account for a junction end that differs from germline. The genes are TRBV11-2 and TRBJ2-3, with 7 bases lining up with TRBD2. CDR1 is SGHAT, CDR2 FQNNGV, per germline. The CDR3 runs to 13 residues. The CDR3 nucleotides are TGTGCCAGCAGCTTTCTAGCGGCAGACACGCAGTATTTT. Its protein product is CASSFLAADTQYF.

The rearrangement uses TRBV5-1 and TRBJ1-4, with 8 bases matching TRBD1. Germline V CDR1 and CDR2: SGHRS, YFSETQ. With 4 bases clipped from V and 6 bases from J, the junction kept 11 bases outside the gene matches. The CDR3 is 16 amino acids. The CDR3 loop is CASSPGGQGGDEKLFF. The CDR3 DNA is TGCGCCAGCAGCCCAGGCGGACAGGGAGGCGATGAAAAACTGTTTTTT.

This clonotype has a single count. The chain links TRBV10-3 to TRBJ2-7; TRBD1 matches 7 bases. CDR1 is ENHRY, CDR2 SYGVKD, per germline. The CDR3 is 14 residues long. J was trimmed by 3 bases and V by 2 bases; bases with no gene match: 4. This CDR3 reads CAISEVDRVYEQYF. CDR3 nucleotides: TGTGCCATCAGTGAGGTTGACAGGGTCTACGAGCAGTACTTC.

This rearrangement joins TRBV7-9 to TRBJ1-1, with TRBD1 matching over 7 bases. This CDR3 is built from 13 residues. Trimming at V came to 4 bases and at J to 6 bases, leaving 5 bases not matched to a gene. Germline loops: CDR1 SEHNR, CDR2 FQNEAQ (reference sequence). CDR3 bases: TGTGCCAGCAGCTCGGGACAGCCTGCTGAAGCTTTCTTT. This translates into CASSSGQPAEAFF.

The chain uses TRBV5-1 and TRBJ1-6, with D unclear. The germline V gene encodes CDR1 SGHRS and CDR2 YFSETQ. The CDR3 runs to 13 residues. Deletions cut 4 bases from V and 9 bases from J, with 11 bases between. CDR3 nucleotide sequence: TGCGCCAGCAGCCGCTGGGTAGGTTCACCCCTCCACTTT. Translated, it gives CASSRWVGSPLHF. Using reference TRBV5-1 and TRBJ1-6 for the parts outside the CDR3, the full variable domain is KAGVTQTPRYLIKTRGQQVTLSCSPISGHRSVSWYQQTPGQGLQFLFEYFSETQRNKGNFPGRFSGRQFSNSRSEMNVSTLELGDSALYLCASSRWVGSPLHFGNGTRLTVT.

Only a few counts were recorded for this clonotype. J is TRBJ1-1 and V is TRBV12-3 or TRBV12-4; D is unclear. The CDR3 consists of 15 residues. V was trimmed by 3 bases and J by 1 base, leaving 12 bases between them. The CDR3 reads CASSFFWGGNTEAFF. The DNA for the CDR3 is TGTGCCAGCAGTTTTTTCTGGGGAGGGAACACTGAAGCTTTCTTT.

This chain uses TRBV28 with TRBJ1-1; D ambiguous. The V end was cut by 2 bases, the J end by 1 base, with 8 bases between. The length of the CDR3 is 14 residues. Germline lookup yields CDR1 MDHEN and CDR2 SYDVKM. The CDR3 nucleotides are TGTGCCAGCAGTTTACAGAATAAGAACACTGAAGCTTTCTTT. It translates to CASSLQNKNTEAFF.

The sample holds many counts of this clonotype. The V and J genes are TRBV5-1 and TRBJ2-7; tentatively, D is TRBD1 (6 bases). Trimming pared 0 bases from V and 4 bases from J, leaving 26 bases between. The germline CDR1 and CDR2 sequences are SGHRS and YFSETQ. The CDR3 loop spans 19 amino acids. CDR3 protein: CASSLGTLRTVKTLYEQYF. In DNA, the CDR3 is TGCGCCAGCAGCTTGGGGACCCTCCGGACAGTTAAGACATTGTACGAGCAGTACTTC. Combining the CDR3 with reference TRBV5-1 and TRBJ2-7 gives the whole variable domain KAGVTQTPRYLIKTRGQQVTLSCSPISGHRSVSWYQQTPGQGLQFLFEYFSETQRNKGNFPGRFSGRQFSNSRSEMNVSTLELGDSALYLCASSLGTLRTVKTLYEQYFGPGTRLTVT.